Shown below are 5 T cell receptor beta chains from a single sample sequenced in a study of blood T cell repertoires in COVID-19. This table comes from immunoSEQ multiplex PCR, and its TCRdb copy is limited to in-frame clones, with some not included. The top ten hold 4.8% of the sample, which has just over 150,000 clones, roughly 90% seen once. Sequencing was carried out using peripheral blood. These TCRs come from a man aged 25 to 40 with COVID-19, enrolled during active disease.

This clone is a singleton in its sample. J is TRBJ2-1 and V is TRBV28; no definite D call. V lost 6 bases to trimming and J lost 4 bases, with 4 bases between them. Looked up from germline, CDR1 is MDHEN and CDR2 is SYDVKM. The CDR3 spans 11 residues. As DNA, the CDR3 is TGTGCCAGCAGACTTTACAATGAGCAGTTCTTC. Translating it yields CASRLYNEQFF.

The CDR3 DNA follows: TGTGCCAGCACCCTGGGGGGGGCCCCTTCACCCCTCCACTTT. Its translation is CASTLGGAPSPLHF. This chain uses TRBV27 with TRBJ1-6; a possible D gene is TRBD1 (6 bases). The V gene lost 7 bases and the J gene lost 9 bases, with 16 bases spanning the gap. The germline V gene encodes CDR1 MNHEY and CDR2 SMNVEV (reference sequence). The CDR3 has 14 amino acids.

This chain joins TRBV15 and TRBJ2-2; 9 positions agree with TRBD2. Trimming cost V 0 bases and J 2 bases; bases outside gene matches: 7. Germline values: CDR1 LNHNV, CDR2 YYDKDF (reference sequence). The CDR3 spans 18 residues. The CDR3 is CATSRDWGAGGNTGELFF. The CDR3 region has the DNA TGTGCCACCAGCAGAGATTGGGGAGCGGGAGGTAACACCGGGGAGCTGTTTTTT.

The chain employs TRBV28 and TRBJ2-7, with TRBD2 matching 12 bases. The CDR3 has 15 residues. Trimming at V came to 5 bases and at J to 5 bases, leaving 7 bases not matched to a gene. Germline CDR1 is MDHEN and CDR2 is SYDVKM. This CDR3 reads CASSASSGRAHEQYF. The CDR3 nucleotides are TGTGCCAGCAGTGCCTCTAGCGGGAGGGCCCACGAGCAGTACTTC.

This clone was observed once. This specimen includes other DNA sequences encoding the same CDR3. CDR3 DNA sequence: TGTGCCAGCAGTGATAGGGGAACTGAAGCTTTCTTT. Protein sequence: CASSDRGTEAFF. This chain connects TRBV27 to TRBJ1-1; a weak D match, TRBD1 (5 bases). Germline V lookup: CDR1 MNHEY, CDR2 SMNVEV (reference sequence). Trimming cost V 5 bases and J 5 bases, with 9 bases left between them. The CDR3 is 12 residues long.